The rows below give T cell receptor beta chains drawn from one sample of a study of T cells in tumors after PD-1 blockade. TCRdb's copy holds only in-frame clones and misses some; the assay was immunoSEQ multiplex PCR. This table holds 54,000 or so clones, about four fifths found once. Sequencing used PBMCs, obtained before anti-PD-1 treatment. The receptor source for this set is a human donor with basal cell carcinoma. Each CDR3 is given with its conserved first and last residue. The D gene is left open where the match is weak. Size is stated for part of the rows, as once, few or many counts, or as a class when the clone is expanded.

clone size: NA
J gene: TRBJ2-3
D gene: NA
V gene: TRBV9
CDR3 protein: CASSVPGLGVTDTQYF
CDR3 DNA: TGTGCCAGCAGCGTACCCGGCTTAGGCGTCACAGATACGCAGTATTTT

clone size: NA
J gene: TRBJ2-5
D gene: TRBD2
V gene: TRBV6-1
CDR3 protein: CASSDGSGSQETQYF
CDR3 DNA: TGTGCCAGCAGTGACGGTAGCGGGAGCCAAGAGACCCAGTACTTC

clone size: once
J gene: TRBJ2-5
D gene: NA
V gene: TRBV18
CDR3 protein: CASSPGIGETQYF
CDR3 DNA: TGTGCCAGCTCACCTGGTATCGGGGAGACCCAGTACTTC

clone size: NA
J gene: TRBJ1-2
D gene: NA
V gene: TRBV9
CDR3 protein: CASSPSWGVEGYTF
CDR3 DNA: TGTGCCAGCAGCCCGAGCTGGGGCGTAGAAGGCTACACCTTC

clone size: once
J gene: TRBJ1-1
D gene: NA
V gene: TRBV27
CDR3 protein: CASSRLGGGKNTEAFF
CDR3 DNA: TGTGCCAGCAGCCGCCTTGGAGGGGGGAAGAACACTGAAGCTTTCTTT

clone size: NA
J gene: TRBJ2-1
D gene: TRBD2
V gene: TRBV7-9
CDR3 protein: CASNAGTSGGNEQFF
CDR3 DNA: TGTGCCAGCAACGCAGGGACTAGCGGGGGGAATGAGCAGTTCTTC

clone size: NA
J gene: TRBJ1-2
D gene: TRBD1
V gene: TRBV19
CDR3 protein: CASSRQGSRGYTF
CDR3 DNA: TGTGCCAGTTCGCGACAGGGGTCCCGTGGCTACACCTTC

clone size: once
J gene: TRBJ1-4
D gene: TRBD1
V gene: TRBV5-1
CDR3 protein: CASSFGGTDEKLFF
CDR3 DNA: TGCGCCAGCAGCTTCGGGGGGACAGATGAAAAACTGTTTTTT

clone size: NA
J gene: TRBJ1-1
D gene: NA
V gene: TRBV12-3/TRBV12-4
CDR3 protein: CASRQAVNTEAFF
CDR3 DNA: TGTGCCAGCAGGCAAGCCGTGAACACTGAAGCTTTCTTT

clone size: NA
J gene: TRBJ2-7
D gene: NA
V gene: TRBV6-1
CDR3 protein: CASSDLRGTYEQYF
CDR3 DNA: TGTGCCAGCAGTGATCTACGGGGCACCTACGAGCAGTACTTC

clone size: NA
J gene: TRBJ2-5
D gene: NA
V gene: TRBV19
CDR3 protein: CASSPQGQETQYF
CDR3 DNA: TGTGCCAGTAGTCCACAGGGCCAAGAGACCCAGTACTTC

clone size: once
J gene: TRBJ2-5
D gene: NA
V gene: TRBV19
CDR3 protein: CASSMWGDQETQYF
CDR3 DNA: TGTGCCAGTAGTATGTGGGGGGACCAAGAGACCCAGTACTTC

clone size: NA
J gene: TRBJ1-3
D gene: TRBD1
V gene: TRBV11-3
CDR3 protein: CASSSGQGPGNTIYF
CDR3 DNA: TGTGCCAGCAGCTCGGGACAGGGACCTGGAAACACCATATATTTT

clone size: NA
J gene: TRBJ2-5
D gene: NA
V gene: TRBV3-1/TRBV3-2
CDR3 protein: CASSRAASHVKETQYF
CDR3 DNA: TGTGCCAGCAGCCGGGCGGCTAGTCATGTAAAAGAGACCCAGTACTTC

clone size: NA
J gene: TRBJ1-2
D gene: NA
V gene: TRBV5-1
CDR3 protein: CASSLSAGNGYGYTF
CDR3 DNA: TGCGCCAGCAGCTTGTCGGCAGGGAACGGCTATGGCTACACCTTC

clone size: NA
J gene: TRBJ2-5
D gene: NA
V gene: TRBV18
CDR3 protein: CASSPRPEETQYF
CDR3 DNA: TGTGCCAGCTCACCGCGACCAGAAGAGACCCAGTACTTC

clone size: once
J gene: TRBJ1-4
D gene: TRBD1
V gene: TRBV5-1
CDR3 protein: CASSLEAGGNEKLFF
CDR3 DNA: TGCGCCAGCAGCTTGGAAGCAGGGGGCAATGAAAAACTGTTTTTT

clone size: NA
J gene: TRBJ1-1
D gene: NA
V gene: TRBV6-5
CDR3 protein: CASSPRKNTEAFF
CDR3 DNA: TGTGCCAGCAGTCCCCGGAAGAACACTGAAGCTTTCTTT

clone size: few
J gene: TRBJ1-2
D gene: NA
V gene: TRBV5-4
CDR3 protein: CASSSSLSYGYTF
CDR3 DNA: TGTGCCAGCAGCTCGTCTCTAAGCTATGGCTACACCTTC

clone size: few
J gene: TRBJ1-1
D gene: NA
V gene: TRBV6-1
CDR3 protein: CASSEIVKGEAFF
CDR3 DNA: TGTGCCAGCAGTGAAATAGTTAAGGGCGAAGCTTTCTTT

clone size: NA
J gene: TRBJ1-1
D gene: TRBD1
V gene: TRBV6-5
CDR3 protein: CASRPDRERRQAFF
CDR3 DNA: TGTGCCAGCAGACCCGACAGGGAACGGCGCCAAGCTTTCTTT

clone size: NA
J gene: TRBJ2-1
D gene: NA
V gene: TRBV6-2/TRBV6-3
CDR3 protein: CASSYSRDNEQFF
CDR3 DNA: TGTGCCAGCAGTTATTCCAGAGACAATGAGCAGTTCTTC

clone size: NA
J gene: TRBJ1-1
D gene: TRBD1
V gene: TRBV2
CDR3 protein: CASSTTGGRTEAFF
CDR3 DNA: TGTGCCAGCAGTACTACAGGGGGCCGCACTGAAGCTTTCTTT

clone size: NA
J gene: TRBJ1-1
D gene: NA
V gene: TRBV29-1
CDR3 protein: CSVMSLQGITEAFF
CDR3 DNA: TGCAGCGTTATGTCCTTACAGGGCATCACTGAAGCTTTCTTT

clone size: NA
J gene: TRBJ2-3
D gene: TRBD1
V gene: TRBV7-8
CDR3 protein: CASSLVGQGTSTQYF
CDR3 DNA: TGTGCCAGCAGCTTAGTGGGACAGGGGACCTCAACGCAGTATTTT

clone size: NA
J gene: TRBJ2-1
D gene: NA
V gene: TRBV2
CDR3 protein: CASSAQGLSGNEQFF
CDR3 DNA: TGTGCCAGCAGTGCTCAGGGGCTTTCGGGCAATGAGCAGTTCTTC

clone size: NA
J gene: TRBJ2-5
D gene: NA
V gene: TRBV5-1
CDR3 protein: CASWGVRGEETQYF
CDR3 DNA: TGCGCCAGCTGGGGGGTGAGGGGTGAAGAGACCCAGTACTTC

clone size: NA
J gene: TRBJ2-3
D gene: NA
V gene: TRBV7-9
CDR3 protein: CASSTERGTDTQYF
CDR3 DNA: TGTGCCAGCAGCACTGAGCGGGGCACAGATACGCAGTATTTT

clone size: NA
J gene: TRBJ1-2
D gene: NA
V gene: TRBV6-6
CDR3 protein: CASSQWGASNYGYTF
CDR3 DNA: TGTGCCAGCAGTCAGTGGGGAGCGTCTAACTATGGCTACACCTTC

clone size: NA
J gene: TRBJ1-1
D gene: NA
V gene: TRBV10-2
CDR3 protein: CASSESIGYPEAFF
CDR3 DNA: TGCGCCAGCAGTGAGTCGATTGGGTACCCTGAAGCTTTCTTT

clone size: NA
J gene: TRBJ2-1
D gene: TRBD2
V gene: TRBV14
CDR3 protein: CASSPLAGGMNEQFF
CDR3 DNA: TGTGCCAGCAGTCCCCTAGCGGGGGGGATGAATGAGCAGTTCTTC

clone size: NA
J gene: TRBJ1-2
D gene: NA
V gene: TRBV6-1
CDR3 protein: CASSDQGHSYGYTF
CDR3 DNA: TGTGCCAGCAGTGACCAGGGACACTCCTATGGCTACACCTTC

clone size: NA
J gene: TRBJ1-1
D gene: NA
V gene: TRBV18
CDR3 protein: CASSPTGYTEAFF
CDR3 DNA: TGTGCCAGCTCACCAACGGGGTACACTGAAGCTTTCTTT

clone size: few
J gene: TRBJ2-7
D gene: NA
V gene: TRBV5-1
CDR3 protein: CASRTGIYGYEQYF
CDR3 DNA: TGCGCCAGCAGGACCGGGATATACGGCTACGAGCAGTACTTC

clone size: NA
J gene: TRBJ1-2
D gene: NA
V gene: TRBV19
CDR3 protein: CASSQPGAGSYGYTF
CDR3 DNA: TGTGCCAGTAGTCAGCCGGGAGCAGGTAGCTATGGCTACACCTTC

clone size: few
J gene: TRBJ1-1
D gene: TRBD1
V gene: TRBV19
CDR3 protein: CASSGRDRPRTEAFF
CDR3 DNA: TGTGCCAGTAGTGGACGGGACAGGCCACGGACTGAAGCTTTCTTT

clone size: few
J gene: TRBJ2-7
D gene: TRBD1
V gene: TRBV27
CDR3 protein: CASSFRGHSYEQYF
CDR3 DNA: TGTGCCAGCAGTTTCAGGGGGCACTCCTACGAGCAGTACTTC

clone size: NA
J gene: TRBJ1-3
D gene: NA
V gene: TRBV29-1
CDR3 protein: CSVEEGNSGNTIYF
CDR3 DNA: TGCAGCGTTGAAGAGGGGAACTCTGGAAACACCATATATTTT

clone size: NA
J gene: TRBJ1-5
D gene: NA
V gene: TRBV6-2/TRBV6-3
CDR3 protein: CASSSNQGKEPQHF
CDR3 DNA: TGTGCCAGCAGTTCGAACCAGGGAAAAGAGCCCCAGCATTTT

clone size: NA
J gene: TRBJ1-1
D gene: NA
V gene: TRBV6-5
CDR3 protein: CATSYTPDTEAFF
CDR3 DNA: TGTGCCACCAGTTACACTCCGGACACTGAAGCTTTCTTT

clone size: NA
J gene: TRBJ2-3
D gene: NA
V gene: TRBV7-9
CDR3 protein: CASSRGEDTQYF
CDR3 DNA: TGTGCCAGCAGCCGGGGTGAGGATACGCAGTATTTT

clone size: once
J gene: TRBJ2-3
D gene: NA
V gene: TRBV5-1
CDR3 protein: CASSLASVGDTQYF
CDR3 DNA: TGCGCCAGCAGCTTGGCCAGCGTAGGAGATACGCAGTATTTT

clone size: NA
J gene: TRBJ2-3
D gene: NA
V gene: TRBV6-4
CDR3 protein: CASSDGGASNTQYF
CDR3 DNA: TGTGCCAGCAGTGATGGGGGGGCCTCGAATACGCAGTATTTT

clone size: once
J gene: TRBJ2-1
D gene: TRBD2
V gene: TRBV3-1/TRBV3-2
CDR3 protein: CASSQDHRAGYEQFF
CDR3 DNA: TGTGCCAGCAGCCAAGATCATCGAGCGGGGTATGAGCAGTTCTTC

clone size: NA
J gene: TRBJ1-4
D gene: TRBD1
V gene: TRBV2
CDR3 protein: CASNPTGAREKLFF
CDR3 DNA: TGTGCCAGCAACCCGACAGGGGCGCGTGAAAAACTGTTTTTT

clone size: NA
J gene: TRBJ1-2
D gene: NA
V gene: TRBV9
CDR3 protein: CASSGAEGYGYTF
CDR3 DNA: TGTGCCAGCAGCGGCGCGGAGGGCTATGGCTACACCTTC

clone size: NA
J gene: TRBJ2-2
D gene: TRBD2
V gene: TRBV3-1/TRBV3-2
CDR3 protein: CASSQDIPPSGVTGELFF
CDR3 DNA: TGTGCCAGCAGCCAAGATATACCCCCTAGCGGGGTCACCGGGGAGCTGTTTTTT

clone size: NA
J gene: TRBJ2-6
D gene: NA
V gene: TRBV19
CDR3 protein: CASSSQGGGANVLTF
CDR3 DNA: TGTGCCAGTAGTAGCCAAGGTGGTGGGGCCAACGTCCTGACTTTC

clone size: NA
J gene: TRBJ1-4
D gene: NA
V gene: TRBV4-1
CDR3 protein: CASSLKITPNSEKLFF
CDR3 DNA: TGCGCCAGCAGCCTAAAGATTACGCCCAACTCCGAAAAACTGTTTTTT

clone size: NA
J gene: TRBJ1-1
D gene: NA
V gene: TRBV25-1
CDR3 protein: CASSEQKGVNTEAFF
CDR3 DNA: TGTGCCAGCAGTGAACAAAAGGGGGTGAACACTGAAGCTTTCTTT

clone size: NA
J gene: TRBJ1-1
D gene: NA
V gene: TRBV5-1
CDR3 protein: CASSLGSGLNTEAFF
CDR3 DNA: TGCGCCAGCAGCTTAGGATCCGGACTGAACACTGAAGCTTTCTTT

clone size: few
J gene: TRBJ2-1
D gene: TRBD1
V gene: TRBV5-1
CDR3 protein: CASSIPGQGRHEQFF
CDR3 DNA: TGCGCCAGCAGCATACCGGGACAGGGGAGGCATGAGCAGTTCTTC

clone size: NA
J gene: TRBJ1-1
D gene: NA
V gene: TRBV11-1
CDR3 protein: CASSLGGRIEAFF
CDR3 DNA: TGTGCCAGCAGCTTGGGGGGGCGTATTGAAGCTTTCTTT

clone size: NA
J gene: TRBJ1-1
D gene: TRBD1
V gene: TRBV2
CDR3 protein: CASRRQGMGTEAFF
CDR3 DNA: TGTGCCAGCAGGAGACAGGGAATGGGAACTGAAGCTTTCTTT

clone size: NA
J gene: TRBJ2-7
D gene: NA
V gene: TRBV5-6
CDR3 protein: CASSFGRLTGEQYF
CDR3 DNA: TGTGCCAGCAGCTTCGGTAGGCTGACTGGCGAGCAGTACTTC

clone size: NA
J gene: TRBJ2-7
D gene: TRBD2
V gene: TRBV7-2
CDR3 protein: CASSASGGLYDEQYF
CDR3 DNA: TGTGCCAGCAGCGCGAGCGGGGGCCTTTATGACGAGCAGTACTTC

clone size: NA
J gene: TRBJ2-1
D gene: NA
V gene: TRBV5-6
CDR3 protein: CASNSDSSSYNEQFF
CDR3 DNA: TGTGCCAGCAATTCGGACAGCAGCTCCTACAATGAGCAGTTCTTC

clone size: NA
J gene: TRBJ2-7
D gene: TRBD1
V gene: TRBV3-1/TRBV3-2
CDR3 protein: CASSQRDRGYEQYF
CDR3 DNA: TGTGCCAGCAGCCAACGGGACAGGGGCTACGAGCAGTACTTC

clone size: NA
J gene: TRBJ1-1
D gene: NA
V gene: TRBV4-2
CDR3 protein: CASSQVQGMNTEAFF
CDR3 DNA: TGTGCCAGCAGCCAAGTCCAGGGGATGAACACTGAAGCTTTCTTT